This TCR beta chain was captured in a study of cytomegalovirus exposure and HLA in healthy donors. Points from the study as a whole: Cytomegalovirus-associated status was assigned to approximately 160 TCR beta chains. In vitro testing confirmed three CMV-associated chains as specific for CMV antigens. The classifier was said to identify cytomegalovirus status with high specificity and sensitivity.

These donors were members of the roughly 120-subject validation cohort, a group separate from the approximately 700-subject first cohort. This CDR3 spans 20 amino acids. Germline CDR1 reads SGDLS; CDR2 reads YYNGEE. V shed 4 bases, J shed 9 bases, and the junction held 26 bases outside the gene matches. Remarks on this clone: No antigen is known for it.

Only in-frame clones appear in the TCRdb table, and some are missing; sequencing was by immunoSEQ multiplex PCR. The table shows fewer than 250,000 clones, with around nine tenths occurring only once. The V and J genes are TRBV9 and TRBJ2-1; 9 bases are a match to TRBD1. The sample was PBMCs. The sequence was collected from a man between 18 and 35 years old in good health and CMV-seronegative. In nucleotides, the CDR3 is TGTGCCAGCAGCTCCACGAAGGTTGGGGTTAAAAACGGACAGGGGAGTGAGCAGTTCTTC. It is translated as CASSSTKVGVKNGQGSEQFF.